This is a list of T cell receptor beta chains from one sample in a study of blood T cell repertoires in COVID-19. Data came from immunoSEQ multiplex PCR; TCRdb stores just in-frame clones and leaves some out. The table has approximately 150,000 clones, approximately 86% seen once; the top ten hold 2% to 3%. The specimen was peripheral blood. The receptors come from an elderly woman with COVID-19, enrolled during active disease. Each CDR3 is given with its conserved first and last residue. Fields, in order: clone size, V gene, D gene, J gene, CDR3 length, CDR3 protein, CDR3 DNA. D genes are given only for firm matches. The size field is filled for only some rows; it gives once, few, many or a size class.

-,TRBV19,-,TRBJ2-5,16,CASSVRVSAGQETQYF,TGTGCCAGTAGTGTCAGGGTTTCCGCGGGGCAAGAGACCCAGTACTTC
once,TRBV3-1/TRBV3-2,TRBD1,TRBJ2-1,16,CASSQKRGQVNNEQFF,TGTGCCAGCAGCCAAAAAAGGGGACAGGTAAACAATGAGCAGTTCTTC
-,TRBV20-1,TRBD2,TRBJ2-1,15,CSASLAGALGNEQFF,TGCAGTGCTAGTTTAGCGGGAGCCTTAGGCAATGAGCAGTTCTTC
-,TRBV6-5,-,TRBJ1-5,15,CASSPTAHSNQPQHF,TGTGCCAGCAGCCCGACAGCCCATAGCAATCAGCCCCAGCATTTT
-,TRBV7-2,TRBD1,TRBJ1-2,15,CASSLADRSDYGYTF,TGTGCCAGCAGCTTAGCGGACAGGTCGGATTATGGCTACACCTTC
-,TRBV6-6,TRBD1,TRBJ1-2,15,CASSYGPDRGYGYTF,TGTGCCAGCAGTTACGGCCCTGACAGGGGCTATGGCTACACCTTC
-,TRBV18,-,TRBJ1-2,12,CASSGSLWGYTF,TGTGCCAGCTCCGGGAGTCTTTGGGGCTACACCTTC
-,TRBV5-5,-,TRBJ1-1,16,CASSLTLGGFGTEAFF,TGTGCCAGCAGCTTGACTCTGGGGGGGTTCGGCACTGAAGCTTTCTTT
-,TRBV7-3,TRBD1,TRBJ1-1,15,CASSLGTGGRVEAFF,TGTGCCAGCAGCTTAGGGACAGGGGGCAGAGTTGAAGCTTTCTTT
-,TRBV2,-,TRBJ1-1,15,CASIPTDRSSTEAFF,TGTGCCAGCATTCCCACCGACAGGAGTTCGACTGAAGCTTTCTTT
-,TRBV2,TRBD1,TRBJ2-5,13,CASSGTGGETQYF,TGTGCCAGCAGCGGGACAGGGGGAGAGACCCAGTACTTC
-,TRBV4-2,TRBD1,TRBJ1-2,16,CASSQDEGRGDYGYTF,TGTGCCAGCAGCCAAGACGAGGGCAGGGGGGACTATGGCTACACCTTC
few,TRBV6-2/TRBV6-3,TRBD1,TRBJ2-5,14,CASSYNNRGETQYF,TGTGCCAGCAGTTACAATAACAGGGGTGAGACCCAGTACTTC
-,TRBV7-3,-,TRBJ1-5,13,CASSLTPYQPQHF,TGTGCCAGCAGCTTAACCCCTTATCAGCCCCAGCATTTT
-,TRBV6-2/TRBV6-3,-,TRBJ2-2,17,CASSYYPSAANTGELFF,TGTGCCAGCAGTTACTACCCTAGCGCTGCGAACACCGGGGAGCTGTTTTTT
-,TRBV5-4,-,TRBJ2-3,15,CASSLDSVSTDTQYF,TGTGCCAGCAGCTTGGATAGCGTAAGCACAGATACGCAGTATTTT
-,TRBV7-7,-,TRBJ1-1,16,CASSSPGHRWVKGAFF,TGTGCCAGCAGCTCACCGGGACACCGATGGGTCAAAGGTGCTTTCTTT
-,TRBV6-1,TRBD2,TRBJ2-7,15,CASSEGLADSYEQYF,TGTGCCAGCAGTGAAGGACTAGCGGACTCCTACGAGCAGTACTTC
-,TRBV4-2,-,TRBJ1-1,16,CASSQDHRAANTEAFF,TGTGCCAGCAGCCAAGATCACAGGGCGGCGAACACTGAAGCTTTCTTT
-,TRBV9,TRBD2,TRBJ2-7,15,CASSVGTGTIYEQYF,TGTGCCAGCAGCGTAGGTACCGGGACTATATACGAGCAGTACTTC
-,TRBV19,TRBD1,TRBJ1-2,16,CASSIDPQGASVGYTF,TGTGCCAGTAGTATAGATCCCCAGGGGGCGTCCGTTGGCTACACCTTC
-,TRBV10-1,-,TRBJ1-5,14,CASTDSTEPQPQHF,TGCGCCAGCACTGATTCGACAGAACCTCAGCCCCAGCATTTT
-,TRBV27,-,TRBJ1-2,13,CASSLFPPYGYTF,TGTGCCAGCAGTTTATTCCCCCCATATGGCTACACCTTC
-,TRBV7-6,TRBD1,TRBJ1-1,15,CASSLGTGGNTEAFF,TGTGCCAGCAGCTTAGGGACAGGGGGCAACACTGAAGCTTTCTTT
-,TRBV3-1/TRBV3-2,-,TRBJ2-2,16,CASSQDQGVGTGELFF,TGTGCCAGCAGCCAAGATCAAGGGGTAGGGACCGGGGAGCTGTTTTTT
-,TRBV28,-,TRBJ2-2,14,CASRGGQYAGELFF,TGTGCCAGCAGGGGGGGGCAGTACGCCGGGGAGCTGTTTTTT
-,TRBV6-2/TRBV6-3,-,TRBJ2-7,16,CASSLPGGTGQYEQYF,TGTGCCAGCAGCCTTCCGGGCGGGACCGGTCAATACGAGCAGTACTTC
once,TRBV2,TRBD2,TRBJ2-7,15,CASSALGLAGNEQYF,TGTGCCAGCAGTGCCTTGGGACTAGCGGGAAACGAGCAGTACTTC
-,TRBV18,TRBD1,TRBJ2-1,14,CASSRDRMNNEQFF,TGTGCCAGCTCACGGGACAGGATGAACAATGAGCAGTTCTTC
-,TRBV5-1,TRBD1,TRBJ1-4,14,CASAIDRVNEKLFF,TGCGCCAGCGCCATCGACAGGGTGAATGAAAAACTGTTTTTT
-,TRBV28,-,TRBJ2-1,15,CASSFGQGTRNEQFF,TGTGCCAGCAGTTTTGGGCAGGGGACGAGAAATGAGCAGTTCTTC
-,TRBV6-5,TRBD2,TRBJ2-1,16,CASSYSRFSGTVEQFF,TGTGCCAGCAGTTACTCGAGGTTTAGCGGGACGGTTGAGCAGTTCTTC
few,TRBV4-2,-,TRBJ1-2,14,CASSQDGAGVGYTF,TGTGCCAGCAGCCAAGACGGGGCAGGGGTAGGCTACACCTTC
-,TRBV18,TRBD1,TRBJ1-4,16,CASSPGTVPTNEKLFF,TGTGCCAGCTCACCGGGGACAGTCCCAACTAATGAAAAACTGTTTTTT
-,TRBV18,TRBD2,TRBJ2-6,19,CASSPSQIAGGSGANVLTF,TGTGCCAGCTCACCATCACAAATCGCGGGGGGCTCTGGGGCCAACGTCCTGACTTTC
-,TRBV5-8,-,TRBJ1-2,13,CASSVGQNYGYTF,TGTGCCAGCAGCGTGGGACAAAACTATGGCTACACCTTC
-,TRBV5-4,TRBD1,TRBJ1-2,15,CASSPRTGGDYGYTF,TGTGCCAGCAGCCCCCGGACAGGAGGTGACTATGGCTACACCTTC
-,TRBV11-2,-,TRBJ1-1,12,CASSVRPTEAFF,TGTGCCAGCAGCGTCCGTCCGACTGAAGCTTTCTTT
-,TRBV3-1/TRBV3-2,-,TRBJ2-2,13,CASSHPVTGELFF,TGTGCCAGCAGCCACCCCGTAACCGGGGAGCTGTTTTTT
-,TRBV7-2,-,TRBJ1-1,14,CASSLERVNTEAFF,TGTGCCAGCAGCTTAGAGAGGGTGAACACTGAAGCTTTCTTT
-,TRBV15,-,TRBJ1-2,13,CATSLGGGYGYTF,TGTGCCACCAGCCTGGGGGGGGGCTATGGCTACACCTTC
-,TRBV20-1,-,TRBJ1-4,11,CSARQNEKLFF,TGCAGTGCTCGACAGAATGAAAAACTGTTTTTT
few,TRBV19,TRBD2,TRBJ2-1,14,CASSGLAENNEQFF,TGTGCCAGTAGTGGTCTAGCGGAGAACAATGAGCAGTTCTTC
-,TRBV5-5,TRBD1,TRBJ1-4,13,CASRNRDREKLFF,TGTGCCAGCAGAAACCGGGACAGAGAAAAACTGTTTTTT
-,TRBV9,-,TRBJ1-6,13,CASSVAFNSPLHF,TGTGCCAGCAGCGTAGCATTTAATTCACCCCTCCACTTT
-,TRBV10-3,-,TRBJ1-2,15,CAISESSQGPYGYTF,TGTGCCATCAGTGAGTCTTCTCAGGGGCCCTATGGCTACACCTTC
-,TRBV19,TRBD1,TRBJ1-1,11,CASSIQGAAFF,TGTGCCAGTAGTATACAGGGGGCCGCTTTCTTT
once,TRBV4-1,TRBD1,TRBJ2-7,14,CASSHPQGTYEQYF,TGCGCCAGCAGCCATCCACAGGGGACCTACGAGCAGTACTTC
-,TRBV5-4,TRBD1,TRBJ1-4,15,CASSSGQATNEKLFF,TGTGCCAGCAGCTCGGGACAGGCGACTAATGAAAAACTGTTTTTT
-,TRBV19,TRBD1,TRBJ1-5,15,CASSITGQGNQPQHF,TGTGCCAGTAGTATAACAGGACAGGGCAATCAGCCCCAGCATTTT
-,TRBV6-5,-,TRBJ2-7,13,CASSYSGQGQQYF,TGTGCCAGCAGTTACTCGGGTCAGGGGCAGCAGTACTTC
-,TRBV11-1,TRBD2,TRBJ2-7,14,CASSNRLADYEQYF,TGTGCCAGTAGCAACAGACTAGCGGACTACGAGCAGTACTTC
-,TRBV18,TRBD1,TRBJ1-6,15,CASSPSGQGGSPLHF,TGTGCCAGCTCACCGTCGGGACAGGGGGGTTCACCCCTCCACTTT
-,TRBV10-3,-,TRBJ2-3,15,CATRARDGGTDTQYF,TGTGCCACCCGGGCACGGGATGGGGGCACAGATACGCAGTATTTT